Listed here is a single T cell receptor (beta chain). V gave up 4 bases and J gave up 4 bases; unmatched junction bases: 10. Germline V gene sequence: CDR1 SGHNT, CDR2 YYREEE (reference sequence). The CDR3 runs to 15 residues. The sample is drawn from a study of shared clonotypes between healthy human individuals. Sequencing was performed with immunoSEQ multiplex PCR; in TCRdb, only in-frame clones are kept and a portion is missing. The data show roughly 2.6 million clones, 90% to 95% seen once. The receptor's source is a man aged 18 to 35 in good health. The J gene is TRBJ1-2, the V gene TRBV5-4; TRBD1 aligns across 7 bases. Input material: naive CD4+ T cells sorted from blood. Subset reported: CD45RA+ positively selected. CDR3 sequence reads: CASSRSGDSPYGYTF. The CDR3 coding sequence is TGTGCCAGCAGCCGTTCGGGGGACAGTCCCTATGGCTACACCTTC.